This T cell receptor (beta chain) appears in the sequencing data of a study of T cells in Graves' hyperthyroidism and ophthalmopathy. General study results and limits: Stable hyperthyroidism was separated from ophthalmopathy by a model based on 13 V-J features.

This clonotype was recorded many times. The target antigen is unknown. Looked up from germline, CDR1 is SGHTA and CDR2 is FQGNSA. Germline trimming cut 5 bases from V and 7 bases from J; bases unmatched to any gene: 9. The CDR3 has 15 residues. Calling Graves' hyperthyroidism stable meant ophthalmopathy did not progress within 18 months. Amplification targeted TCR beta CDR3 regions from RNA transcripts. The study used the HTBI primer set for a first-round RT-PCR of the TCR CDR3. Via MiXCR, TCRdb re-called the multiplex PCR reads, giving one row per CDR3 protein. This table has some 400,000 distinct CDR3 sequences, about 15% appearing once.

The receptor comes from a woman in her fifties or sixties with Graves' hyperthyroidism. Sequenced material: blood. The chain recombines TRBV7-2 with TRBJ2-5, with 11 bases lining up with TRBD2. CDR3 loop: CASSQGNSGRATQYF. The CDR3 region has the DNA TGTGCCAGCAGCCAAGGGAATAGCGGGAGGGCGACCCAGTACTTC.